This T cell receptor (beta chain) was obtained from a study of cytomegalovirus exposure and HLA in healthy donors. Study details: The 100 to 150 validation repertoires and the roughly 680 first-cohort repertoires shared a platform, a later analysis reported. Study-wide results and caveats: Overall, around 160 TCR beta chains were annotated as cytomegalovirus-associated. Per published reports, the classifier diagnosed cytomegalovirus status with high specificity and sensitivity.

The germline V gene has CDR1 SGHVS and CDR2 FQNEAQ. V was pared by 5 bases and J by 5 bases, with 10 bases between. The CDR3 extends over 12 amino acids. Method: immunoSEQ multiplex PCR; TCRdb's copy keeps in-frame clones and lacks some. The table shows roughly 150,000 clones, with 88% occurring only once. Comment on this clone: Antigen specificity is unknown.

The V and J genes are TRBV7-8 and TRBJ2-7; D is undetermined. Input material: PBMCs. This TCR came from a man in his late teens or twenties in good health and CMV-seronegative. CDR3 nucleotide sequence: TGTGCCAGCAGCCCCGAGGTCCACGAGCAGTACTTC. Translated, it gives CASSPEVHEQYF.